Each of the 32 T cell receptor beta chains below was sequenced from the same sample in a study of control samples from healthy donors and cancer patients. TCRdb's table, derived via immunoSEQ multiplex PCR, lists solely in-frame clones and lacks some. The data contain 95,000 to 130,000 clones, around 89% of them singletons. The sequenced material came from blood. These TCRs come from a woman in her seventies in good health.

This sequence joins TRBV4-2 and TRBJ2-4, with a weak D call TRBD1 (6 bases). The CDR3 loop spans 16 amino acids. Trimming took 0 bases from V and 2 from J, leaving 11 bases between them. Germline values: CDR1 LGHNA, CDR2 YNFKEQ. CDR3 coding DNA: TGTGCCAGCAGCCAAGAGGCAGGGGTTCCCAAAAACATTCAGTACTTC. Translation: CASSQEAGVPKNIQYF.

This chain joins TRBV3-1 (or the pseudogene TRBV3-2) and TRBJ1-3; D gene ambiguous. The V end lost 4 bases, the J end lost 4 bases, and 8 bases lay between the germline ends. This CDR3 region has 13 residues. CDR1 and CDR2 from the germline V gene are LGHDT and YNNKEL (reference sequence). The CDR3: CASSPMGGNTIYF. The CDR3 DNA is TGTGCCAGCAGCCCGATGGGAGGAAACACCATATATTTT.

This clone was seen only once. The V and J genes are TRBV7-2 and TRBJ2-7; 8 positions agree with TRBD1. The junction had 7 bases not matched to a gene; V was cut back by 5 bases and J by 4 bases. Germline V CDR1 and CDR2: SGHTA, FQGNSA. This CDR3 region has 14 residues. This CDR3 is CASSPPGQVYEQYF. In nucleotides, the CDR3 is TGTGCCAGCAGCCCGCCGGGACAGGTATACGAGCAGTACTTC.

This clone was detected only a few times. The V and J genes are TRBV4-2 and TRBJ1-3; TRBD1 might be the D (5 bases). CDR1 and CDR2 (germline): LGHNA, YNFKEQ. This CDR3 is built from 18 residues. Trimming removed 2 bases at V and 3 bases at J, with 20 bases between. The chain's CDR3 is CASSQPSGQLVIGNTIYF. In DNA form, the CDR3 reads TGTGCCAGCAGCCAACCCTCAGGGCAGCTAGTAATTGGAAACACCATATATTTT.

The chain is built from TRBV19 and TRBJ1-3, with D perhaps matching TRBD1 (5 bases). CDR1 is LNHDA and CDR2 is SQIVND in the germline V gene (reference sequence). This CDR3 has 16 amino acids. V was clipped by 3 bases and J by 0 bases, with 12 bases between them. In DNA, the CDR3 is TGTGCCAGTAGTATTGGGACGGGGAGCTCTGGAAACACCATATATTTT. This encodes CASSIGTGSSGNTIYF.

The J gene is TRBJ1-4, the V gene TRBV12-3 or TRBV12-4; D unresolved. The CDR3 contains 12 residues. Trimming took 3 bases from V and 8 from J, leaving 7 bases between them. The CDR3: CASSFDWEKLFF. DNA of the CDR3: TGTGCCAGCAGTTTCGACTGGGAAAAACTGTTTTTT.

The chain combines TRBV6-5 with TRBJ2-1; D remains ambiguous. CDR3 length: 15 residues. Trimming pared 0 bases from V and 1 base from J, leaving 7 bases between. CDR1 and CDR2 from the germline V gene are MNHEY and SVGAGI. CDR3 in DNA: TGTGCCAGCAGTTACTCGGACGGATCCTACAATGAGCAGTTCTTC. The encoded protein is CASSYSDGSYNEQFF.

The V call is TRBV3-1 (or the pseudogene TRBV3-2), the J call TRBJ1-6; a possible D gene is TRBD1 (6 bases). The CDR3 extends over 14 amino acids. Trimming cost V 3 bases and J 9 bases, with 12 bases left between them. Germline values: CDR1 LGHDT, CDR2 YNNKEL (reference sequence). The CDR3 region is CASSHLQGGSPLHF. The CDR3 bases are TGTGCCAGCAGCCACCTACAGGGAGGTTCACCCCTCCACTTT.

This chain connects TRBV4-2 to TRBJ2-1; 10 positions agree with TRBD2. This CDR3 has 16 residues. V gave up 4 bases and J gave up 4 bases; unmatched junction bases: 7. CDR1 is LGHNA, CDR2 YNFKEQ, per germline. CDR3 region: CASSPLGAGGYNEQFF. The CDR3 DNA follows: TGTGCCAGCAGCCCCCTGGGAGCGGGGGGGTACAATGAGCAGTTCTTC.

The CDR3 DNA reads TGTGCCAGCAGCGCAGGGGCAGCGGGCGCTGAAGCTTTCTTT. Protein sequence: CASSAGAAGAEAFF. V and J are TRBV7-3 and TRBJ1-1; possible D gene TRBD1, 6 bases. V was clipped by 5 bases and J by 6 bases, with 16 bases between them. There are 14 residues in the CDR3. Per the germline V gene, CDR1 is SGHTA and CDR2 is FQGTGA.

A word on this clone: In the same sample, other DNA sequences code for this CDR3. The chain is built from TRBV6-2 or TRBV6-3 and TRBJ1-5; D unclear. The V and J ends lost 3 bases and 2 bases respectively, with 2 bases between them. This CDR3 region has 12 residues. The V gene's germline CDR1 is MNHEY and CDR2 SVGEGT. The CDR3 region has the DNA TGTGCCAGCAGTTATGGCAATCAGCCCCAGCATTTT. It is translated as CASSYGNQPQHF.

V and J are TRBV29-1 and TRBJ1-2, with TRBD1 matching 10 bases. V was pared by 6 bases and J by 6 bases, with 13 bases of the junction left unmatched. Germline V gene lookup returns CDR1 SQVTM and CDR2 ANQGSEA. This CDR3 is built from 15 residues. CDR3 loop: CSVMSRGTGDNGYTF. The CDR3 region has the DNA TGCAGCGTAATGTCCAGAGGGACAGGGGATAATGGCTACACCTTC.

The chain couples TRBV27 to TRBJ2-3, with D possibly matching TRBD2 (5 bases). Germline V gene lookup returns CDR1 MNHEY and CDR2 SMNVEV (reference sequence). The V end lost 5 bases, the J end lost 2 bases, and 17 bases lay between the germline ends. This CDR3 has 16 residues. This CDR3 reads CASSPRISSTTDTQYF. The CDR3 DNA sequence: TGTGCCAGCAGTCCGAGGATATCTAGCACCACAGATACGCAGTATTTT.

The gene calls are TRBV5-1 and TRBJ2-7; unclear D gene. This CDR3 region has 13 residues. The germline V gene encodes CDR1 SGHRS and CDR2 YFSETQ. The V end lost 0 bases, the J end lost 3 bases, and 7 bases lay between the germline ends. Here the CDR3 reads CASSLALGYEQYF. The CDR3 region has the DNA TGCGCCAGCAGCTTGGCCTTGGGCTACGAGCAGTACTTC.

This clone has a count of ten or more. The V and J genes are TRBV11-2 and TRBJ1-6; 7 bases are a match to TRBD1. Per germline, CDR1 SGHAT and CDR2 FQNNGV. The CDR3 length is 15 residues. J lost 7 bases, V lost 1 base, and 4 bases had no gene match. CDR3 sequence (DNA): TGTGCCAGCAGCTTAGTTGACAGGGAAAATTCACCCCTCCACTTT. Its translation is CASSLVDRENSPLHF. The complete variable domain, with remaining parts taken from reference TRBV11-2 and TRBJ1-6, reads EAGVAQSPRYKIIEKRQSVAFWCNPISGHATLYWYQQILGQGPKLLIQFQNNGVVDDSQLPKDRFSAERLKGVDSTLKIQPAKLEDSAVYLCASSLVDRENSPLHFGNGTRLTVT.

V and J are TRBV18 and TRBJ1-4, with D possibly matching TRBD1 (5 bases). Per the germline V gene, CDR1 is KGHSH and CDR2 is LQKENI. This CDR3 is built from 13 residues. The V end lost 4 bases, the J end lost 4 bases, and 7 bases lay between the germline ends. CDR3 nucleotide sequence: TGTGCCAGCTCACAGGGGCTTAATGAAAAACTGTTTTTT. Amino acid sequence: CASSQGLNEKLFF. The variable domain in full, with the rest retrieved from reference TRBV18 and TRBJ1-4, is NAGVMQNPRHLVRRRGQEARLRCSPMKGHSHVYWYRQLPEEGLKFMVYLQKENIIDESGMPKERFSAEFPKEGPSILRIQQVVRGDSAAYFCASSQGLNEKLFFGSGTQLSVL.

The CDR3 DNA follows: TGTGCCAGCAGGGGGACAGGGGGAAAGACCCAGTACTTC. Its translation: CASRGTGGKTQYF. The rearrangement joins TRBV12-3 or TRBV12-4 to TRBJ2-5; the match to TRBD1 covers 11 bases. The CDR3 extends over 13 amino acids. Trimming took 6 bases from V and 6 from J; bases not matched to a gene: 3.

This clone occurred a few times. V and J are TRBV7-9 and TRBJ2-3, with D possibly TRBD2 on 6 matching bases. The CDR3 runs to 16 residues. Germline CDR1 is SEHNR and CDR2 is FQNEAQ (reference sequence). V was cut by 6 bases and J by 6 bases, with 22 bases left in between. CDR3 loop: CASRPLARLTSDTQYF. CDR3 nucleotides: TGTGCCAGCAGGCCCCTAGCGAGGCTAACGAGCGATACGCAGTATTTT.

V gene TRBV7-3 combines with J gene TRBJ2-3; tentatively, D is TRBD1 or TRBD2 (6 bases each). The length of the CDR3 is 14 residues. From germline, CDR1 is SGHTA and CDR2 FQGTGA. V was shortened by 1 base and J by 4 bases, with 9 bases between the two germline ends. This CDR3 is CASSLMGGPDTQYF. The CDR3 DNA is TGTGCCAGCAGCTTAATGGGGGGCCCAGATACGCAGTATTTT.

The chain has TRBV7-8 and TRBJ2-1; D unresolved. The CDR3 spans 13 residues. V lost 4 bases to trimming and J lost 3 bases, with 7 bases between them. Germline values: CDR1 SGHVS, CDR2 FQNEAQ. The CDR3 loop reads CASSSSDYNEQFF. The CDR3 nucleotides read TGTGCCAGCAGCTCCTCGGACTACAATGAGCAGTTCTTC.

V and J are TRBV7-2 and TRBJ2-7; TRBD1 might be the D (6 bases). The germline V gene encodes CDR1 SGHTA and CDR2 FQGNSA. Trimming pared 4 bases from V and 0 bases from J, leaving 10 bases between. The CDR3 extends over 14 amino acids. CDR3 in DNA: TGTGCCAGCAGCTGGCGGACAGACTCCTACGAGCAGTACTTC. This sequence encodes CASSWRTDSYEQYF.

The genes are TRBV6-5 and TRBJ1-2; perhaps TRBD1 as D (6 bases). Trimming took 2 bases from V and 6 from J, leaving 13 bases between them. CDR1 MNHEY and CDR2 SVGAGI come from the germline V gene. CDR3 size: 14 residues. In nucleotides, the CDR3 is TGTGCCAGCAGTTACGCAAGGGGGGGGGATGGCTACACCTTC. It codes for CASSYARGGDGYTF.

This clone was counted only a few times. The same CDR3 can be traced to other DNA sequences in this sample. J is TRBJ2-2 and V is TRBV10-3; 10 bases are a match to TRBD1. The ends lost 3 bases at V and 5 bases at J; junction bases unmatched: 3. The CDR3 contains 15 residues. CDR1 ENHRY and CDR2 SYGVKD come from the germline V gene. The CDR3 sequence: CAISDRDRGTGELFF. In DNA form, the CDR3 reads TGTGCCATCAGTGACCGGGACAGGGGTACCGGGGAGCTGTTTTTT.

CDR3 bases: TGTGCCAGCAGGGCTGATAGCGGGGGGCCGGGGGAGACCCAGTACTTC. This sequence encodes CASRADSGGPGETQYF. This chain joins TRBV2 and TRBJ2-5; 10 bases are a match to TRBD2. The junction had 12 bases not matched to a gene; V was cut back by 6 bases and J by 5 bases. The CDR3 has 16 residues. CDR1 is SNHLY, CDR2 FYNNEI, per germline. Filled out from reference TRBV2 and TRBJ2-5, the complete variable domain reads EPEVTQTPSHQVTQMGQEVILRCVPISNHLYFYWYRQILGQKVEFLVSFYNNEISEKSEIFDDQFSVERPDGSNFTLKIRSTKLEDSAMYFCASRADSGGPGETQYFGPGTRLLVL.

The chain recombines TRBV15 with TRBJ2-5, with D perhaps TRBD1 (7 bases). The CDR3 length is 14 residues. The V gene's germline CDR1 is LNHNV and CDR2 YYDKDF (reference sequence). V was shortened by 3 bases and J by 10 bases, with 18 bases between the two germline ends. CDR3 sequence reads: CATSRRGGWGGQYF. CDR3 nucleotides: TGTGCCACCAGCAGGAGAGGGGGCTGGGGAGGCCAGTACTTC.

This clone turned up a few times. The chain recombines TRBV14 with TRBJ1-1; D gene ambiguous. Per germline, CDR1 SGHDN and CDR2 FVKESK. The V and J ends lost 0 bases and 10 bases respectively, with 12 bases between them. The CDR3 is made up of 13 amino acids. The CDR3 sequence is CASSQDYGRPAFF. As DNA, the CDR3 is TGTGCCAGCAGCCAAGATTATGGCAGACCAGCTTTCTTT.

The genes are TRBV5-6 and TRBJ2-7; TRBD1 is a possible D gene (6 bases). V was pared by 3 bases and J by 4 bases, with 11 bases between. This CDR3 is built from 13 residues. CDR1 and CDR2 (germline): SGHDT, YYEEEE. The CDR3 region is CASSSTGKYEQYF. The CDR3 DNA reads as TGTGCCAGCAGCTCGACAGGTAAATACGAGCAGTACTTC.

This clone was seen more than once but under ten times. The rearrangement uses TRBV6-1 and TRBJ1-1, with a weak D call TRBD1 (5 bases). V lost 3 bases, J lost 4 bases, and 6 bases lay in between. The CDR3 contains 12 residues. Germline V gene lookup returns CDR1 MNHNS and CDR2 SASEGT. The CDR3 DNA is TGTGCCAGCAGTGAGGGGGGCACTGAAGCTTTCTTT. This codes for CASSEGGTEAFF.

The V gene is TRBV7-2, the J gene TRBJ2-3, with D perhaps TRBD1 or TRBD2 (5 bases each). This CDR3 has 11 amino acids. Germline CDR1 reads SGHTA; CDR2 reads FQGNSA. CDR3 loop: CYTGHTDTQYF. The CDR3 coding sequence is TGTTACACGGGGCACACAGATACGCAGTATTTT.

This clone was seen more than once but under ten times. The V gene is TRBV27, the J gene TRBJ1-5; TRBD1 is a possible D gene (5 bases). In germline, CDR1 is MNHEY, CDR2 SMNVEV (reference sequence). The CDR3 has 15 residues. V was cut by 2 bases and J by 0 bases, with 8 bases left in between. The CDR3 DNA follows: TGTGCCAGCAGTTTAGGGGGGGTTAGCAATCAGCCCCAGCATTTT. Translation gives CASSLGGVSNQPQHF.

This rearrangement joins TRBV5-8 to TRBJ1-4; possible D gene TRBD1, 5 bases. Between the trimmed V and J ends, which lost 0 bases and 15 bases, there was a span of 15 bases. There are 13 residues in the CDR3. Germline V gene data show CDR1 as SGHTS and CDR2 as YDEGEE. CDR3 DNA: TGTGCCAGCAGCTTGGGCCCTACGGGACGGGTGTTTTTT. Its protein is CASSLGPTGRVFF.

This clone was found once. The chain links TRBV7-8 to TRBJ2-1; TRBD2 aligns across 9 bases. The CDR3 length is 14 residues. With V trimmed by 1 base and J by 6 bases, 1 base remained unmatched. Germline V lookup: CDR1 SGHVS, CDR2 FQNEAQ. This chain's CDR3 is CASSLGAGGNEQFF. The CDR3 DNA reads TGTGCCAGCAGCTTAGGAGCGGGGGGCAATGAGCAGTTCTTC.